The 3 T cell receptor beta chains below come from one sample, sequenced in a study of blood T cells in healthy people across ages. The second PCR ran roughly 6 to 11 cycles with a sample-barcoded 5' primer and J-beta primers. TCRdb itself ran the 5' RACE reads through MiXCR, one entry per CDR3 protein. Here the sample spans over 1,500,000 distinct CDR3 sequences, about 39% being singletons. Sequences were obtained from blood. Receptors originate from a human donor in good health.

As to this clonotype: Possible read error: a much larger clone is one base away. The J gene is TRBJ2-1, the V gene TRBV29-1, with 10 bases lining up with TRBD2. Unmatched junction bases numbered 14, after V lost 4 bases and J lost 8 bases. The CDR3 is 16 residues long. In germline, CDR1 is SQVTM, CDR2 ANQGSEA. CDR3 loop: CSVGGLATSGLDEQFF. The CDR3 DNA follows: TGCAGCGTTGGAGGGTTGGCGACTAGCGGGCTAGATGAGCAGTTCTTC.

This clonotype has a count of ten or more. The gene calls are TRBV29-1 and TRBJ2-1, with a weak D call TRBD1 (5 bases). The germline CDR1 and CDR2 sequences are SQVTM and ANQGSEA. This CDR3 is 12 amino acids long. V was shortened by 1 base and J by 6 bases, with 7 bases between the two germline ends. In DNA, the CDR3 is TGCAGCGTTGAAGGTGACAGCAATGAGCAGTTCTTC. Protein sequence: CSVEGDSNEQFF.

The chain is built from TRBV12-3 or TRBV12-4 and TRBJ2-3; tentatively, D is TRBD1 or TRBD2 (6 bases each). The CDR3 has 15 residues. V gave up 5 bases and J gave up 6 bases, with 18 bases separating them. The CDR3 DNA reads as TGTGCCAGCAGTCCCGCTGGGGGGACACCGGATACGCAGTATTTT. Its translation: CASSPAGGTPDTQYF.